These T cell receptor beta chains were read from a single sample in a study of blood T cell repertoires in COVID-19. TCRdb keeps only in-frame clones here, not all; method: immunoSEQ multiplex PCR. In the table there are about 270,000 clones, 80% to 90% of which are singletons. Sequencing was carried out using peripheral blood. These receptors were obtained from a woman between 50 and 59 years old with acute or convalescent COVID-19. CDR3s include the opening cysteine and the closing phenylalanine or tryptophan. A D gene is named only where the DNA matches it firmly. A row's size may be missing; if present it is once, few, many or a size class.

d_gene: -; j_gene: TRBJ2-7; v_gene: TRBV3-1/TRBV3-2; abundance: -; CDR3nt: TGTGCCAGCAGCCAAGAAGGGGTTGACGAGCAGTACTTC; CDR3aa: CASSQEGVDEQYF
d_gene: -; j_gene: TRBJ2-1; v_gene: TRBV28; abundance: -; CDR3nt: TGTGCCAGCAGTTTATACAGGATCAGGGGTGAGCAGTTCTTC; CDR3aa: CASSLYRIRGEQFF
d_gene: TRBD1; j_gene: TRBJ2-2; v_gene: TRBV6-6; abundance: -; CDR3nt: TGTGCCAGCAGTCCCTCCGGGACAGGGAAATCCGGGGAGCTGTTTTTT; CDR3aa: CASSPSGTGKSGELFF
d_gene: -; j_gene: TRBJ2-7; v_gene: TRBV30; abundance: -; CDR3nt: TGTGCCTGGAGTGTCGGGCTGCCAGGGAACTCCTACGAGCAGTACTTC; CDR3aa: CAWSVGLPGNSYEQYF
d_gene: TRBD1; j_gene: TRBJ2-5; v_gene: TRBV3-1/TRBV3-2; abundance: once; CDR3nt: TGTGCCAGCAGCCAACCCGGACAGGGGGTCGGGCAAGAGACCCAGTACTTC; CDR3aa: CASSQPGQGVGQETQYF
d_gene: TRBD1; j_gene: TRBJ1-2; v_gene: TRBV24-1; abundance: -; CDR3nt: TGTGCCACCAGTGATTTCGGGACAGGGGTTGATGGCTACACCTTC; CDR3aa: CATSDFGTGVDGYTF
d_gene: TRBD1; j_gene: TRBJ1-1; v_gene: TRBV7-9; abundance: -; CDR3nt: TGTGCCAGCAGCTTAGGGTCAGGGGGGCGCTCCTGGAACACTGAAGCTTTCTTT; CDR3aa: CASSLGSGGRSWNTEAFF
d_gene: TRBD1; j_gene: TRBJ1-2; v_gene: TRBV7-3; abundance: -; CDR3nt: TGTGCCAGCAGCCCAGGGGGCGGGGAGGGCTACACCTTC; CDR3aa: CASSPGGGEGYTF
d_gene: -; j_gene: TRBJ1-3; v_gene: TRBV10-3; abundance: once; CDR3nt: TGTGCCATCAGTGAGTCCCTCGACAGGTCTGGAAACACCATATATTTT; CDR3aa: CAISESLDRSGNTIYF
d_gene: TRBD1; j_gene: TRBJ2-7; v_gene: TRBV6-1; abundance: -; CDR3nt: TGTGCCAGCAGTGACAACAGGGGCTACGAGCAGTACTTC; CDR3aa: CASSDNRGYEQYF
d_gene: -; j_gene: TRBJ2-5; v_gene: TRBV7-9; abundance: few; CDR3nt: TGTGCCAGCAGCTTAGCGCGGGAACAAGAGACCCAGTACTTC; CDR3aa: CASSLAREQETQYF
d_gene: TRBD2; j_gene: TRBJ2-1; v_gene: TRBV5-4; abundance: -; CDR3nt: TGTGCCAGCAGCGATAGAGCGGGAGGGAGCAATGAGCAGTTCTTC; CDR3aa: CASSDRAGGSNEQFF
d_gene: -; j_gene: TRBJ2-7; v_gene: TRBV7-9; abundance: -; CDR3nt: TGTGCCAGCAGCTTACTCCGGGACAAGCAGTACTTC; CDR3aa: CASSLLRDKQYF
d_gene: TRBD1; j_gene: TRBJ1-2; v_gene: TRBV6-5; abundance: few; CDR3nt: TGTGCCAGCAGTTGGACAGGGTTGGGGCTCGATGGCTACACCTTC; CDR3aa: CASSWTGLGLDGYTF
d_gene: TRBD2; j_gene: TRBJ2-3; v_gene: TRBV27; abundance: -; CDR3nt: TGTGCCAGCAGTCAGGGCGGGAGTTATGTTACAGATACGCAGTATTTT; CDR3aa: CASSQGGSYVTDTQYF
d_gene: -; j_gene: TRBJ2-7; v_gene: TRBV5-1; abundance: -; CDR3nt: TGCGCCAGCAGCTTGGACCAGGGTTACTTTCAGCAGTACTTC; CDR3aa: CASSLDQGYFQQYF
d_gene: TRBD1; j_gene: TRBJ1-1; v_gene: TRBV15; abundance: -; CDR3nt: TGTGCCACCAGCAGACGACAGGGGGCGGTTGAGGTCACTGAAGCTTTCTTT; CDR3aa: CATSRRQGAVEVTEAFF
d_gene: -; j_gene: TRBJ2-7; v_gene: TRBV19; abundance: -; CDR3nt: TGTGCCAGTAGTATGTTAGACATACCCTACGAGCAGTACTTC; CDR3aa: CASSMLDIPYEQYF
d_gene: TRBD1; j_gene: TRBJ1-5; v_gene: TRBV2; abundance: -; CDR3nt: TGTGCCAGCAGTAGGACAGGCCAAAGCAATCAGCCCCAGCATTTT; CDR3aa: CASSRTGQSNQPQHF
d_gene: -; j_gene: TRBJ2-6; v_gene: TRBV5-1; abundance: -; CDR3nt: TGCGCCAGCAGCTTGGTTGGGGCGGCTGGGGCCAACGTCCTGACTTTC; CDR3aa: CASSLVGAAGANVLTF
d_gene: -; j_gene: TRBJ1-1; v_gene: TRBV7-6; abundance: -; CDR3nt: TGTGCCAGCAGCCCAATCGGGGGGATTTACACTGAAGCTTTCTTT; CDR3aa: CASSPIGGIYTEAFF
d_gene: -; j_gene: TRBJ2-7; v_gene: TRBV11-2; abundance: -; CDR3nt: TGTGCCAGCAGTCGGTCAGGGGCACCCTACGAGCAGTACTTC; CDR3aa: CASSRSGAPYEQYF
d_gene: -; j_gene: TRBJ2-7; v_gene: TRBV9; abundance: few; CDR3nt: TGTGCCAGCAGCGTAGATGGCAGGGCGTCCTACGAGCAGTACTTC; CDR3aa: CASSVDGRASYEQYF
d_gene: -; j_gene: TRBJ2-7; v_gene: TRBV7-2; abundance: few; CDR3nt: TGTGCCAGCAGCCCCCGGGTAGGGCCAGGGATCTCCTACGAGCAGTACTTC; CDR3aa: CASSPRVGPGISYEQYF
d_gene: -; j_gene: TRBJ2-3; v_gene: TRBV24-1; abundance: -; CDR3nt: TGTGCCACCAGTTACCCTGAGGCAGATACGCAGTATTTT; CDR3aa: CATSYPEADTQYF
d_gene: -; j_gene: TRBJ1-1; v_gene: TRBV6-6; abundance: -; CDR3nt: TGTGCCAGCAGTTCTCAGATGAACACTGAAGCTTTCTTT; CDR3aa: CASSSQMNTEAFF
d_gene: TRBD2; j_gene: TRBJ2-7; v_gene: TRBV13; abundance: -; CDR3nt: TGTGCCAGCAGCTTAGCGAAACTAGCGGGACGAACCTACGAGCAGTACTTC; CDR3aa: CASSLAKLAGRTYEQYF
d_gene: TRBD2; j_gene: TRBJ2-1; v_gene: TRBV11-3; abundance: few; CDR3nt: TGTGCCAGCAGCTTCCGAAGCGGGAGGGATAATGAGCAGTTCTTC; CDR3aa: CASSFRSGRDNEQFF
d_gene: -; j_gene: TRBJ1-3; v_gene: TRBV28; abundance: -; CDR3nt: TGTGCCAGCAGTCCCGGGACTACCGGAAACACCATATATTTT; CDR3aa: CASSPGTTGNTIYF
d_gene: TRBD2; j_gene: TRBJ2-3; v_gene: TRBV7-6; abundance: -; CDR3nt: TGTGCCAGCAGCTCGGGACTAGCGGGAGATACGCAGTATTTT; CDR3aa: CASSSGLAGDTQYF
d_gene: -; j_gene: TRBJ1-1; v_gene: TRBV6-5; abundance: -; CDR3nt: TGTGCCAGCAGTAGAGGACTGCTCGTCGAAGCTTTCTTT; CDR3aa: CASSRGLLVEAFF
d_gene: TRBD1; j_gene: TRBJ2-7; v_gene: TRBV30; abundance: -; CDR3nt: TGTGCCTGGAGCCGGGACAGATACGAGCAGTACTTC; CDR3aa: CAWSRDRYEQYF
d_gene: -; j_gene: TRBJ1-4; v_gene: TRBV27; abundance: -; CDR3nt: TGTGCCAGCAGTTTGAGGGAGGAGGATGAAAAACTGTTTTTT; CDR3aa: CASSLREEDEKLFF
d_gene: -; j_gene: TRBJ2-3; v_gene: TRBV6-6; abundance: -; CDR3nt: TGTGCCAGCAAACAAGGGTGGCTAGCAGAAGATACGCAGTATTTT; CDR3aa: CASKQGWLAEDTQYF
d_gene: -; j_gene: TRBJ2-5; v_gene: TRBV7-9; abundance: once; CDR3nt: TGTGCCAGCAGCTCCATTATACGCGGGAAAGAGACCCAGTACTTC; CDR3aa: CASSSIIRGKETQYF
d_gene: -; j_gene: TRBJ2-6; v_gene: TRBV28; abundance: -; CDR3nt: TGTGCCAGCAGTCTCGGGTCGGACTTCCTTCTCCCCAACTCTGGGGCCAACGTCCTGACTTTC; CDR3aa: CASSLGSDFLLPNSGANVLTF
d_gene: -; j_gene: TRBJ2-3; v_gene: TRBV28; abundance: few; CDR3nt: TGTGCCAGCAGTTTTGTAGGGACACCTCCGCTAGATACGCAGTATTTT; CDR3aa: CASSFVGTPPLDTQYF
d_gene: TRBD2; j_gene: TRBJ2-7; v_gene: TRBV5-1; abundance: once; CDR3nt: TGCGCCAGCAGCTTGGAAGCGGGAGGGCGCGAGCAGTACTTC; CDR3aa: CASSLEAGGREQYF
d_gene: -; j_gene: TRBJ1-3; v_gene: TRBV18; abundance: -; CDR3nt: TGTGCCAGCTCACCACTAACAGCACCCTCTGGAAACACCATATATTTT; CDR3aa: CASSPLTAPSGNTIYF
d_gene: -; j_gene: TRBJ2-4; v_gene: TRBV11-2; abundance: -; CDR3nt: TGTGCCAGCAGCCTAACCCCTGGACAGAATCTAGCCAAAAACATTCAGTACTTC; CDR3aa: CASSLTPGQNLAKNIQYF